Presented here are 13 T cell receptor beta chains from one specimen sequenced in a study of T cell clonality in common variable immunodeficiency. Libraries were prepared by immunoSEQ multiplex PCR; TCRdb keeps only in-frame clonotypes and omits some of them. The sample contains tens of thousands of clones, none of them singletons. Sample: peripheral blood mononuclear cells. These receptors came from a person between 18 and 69 years old in good health.

This clone was seen at least ten times. The missing CDR3 end, 3 residues past where the read stops, is filled in from the germline J gene. The chain is built from TRBV19 and TRBJ2-2; 9 bases line up with TRBD2. The trim removed 11 bases at V and 6 bases at J, leaving 16 bases unmatched. This CDR3 has 16 amino acids. Germline V gene lookup returns CDR1 LNHDA and CDR2 SQIVND (reference sequence). The CDR3 DNA, read in part, is TGTGCCGTATCCCCCTTGACTAGCGGACTTCCCGGGGAG. Translating it yields CAVSPLTSGLPGE. The full CDR3 reads CAVSPLTSGLPGELFF.

This clone was detected ten times or more. The read terminates 3 residues before the CDR3 end, so the remaining end is supplied by the germline J gene. This rearrangement joins TRBV19 to TRBJ2-5; possible D gene TRBD1, 6 bases. This CDR3 comprises 15 residues. Germline V gene lookup returns CDR1 LNHDA and CDR2 SQIVND (reference sequence). Trimming took off 5 bases at V and 4 bases at J, with 17 bases between the two ends. The chain's CDR3 is CASSPRGRGPETQYF. The CDR3 DNA, read in part, is TGTGCCAGTAGTCCCCGGGGCAGGGGTCCAGAGACC.

This clone was detected many times. The CDR3 extends 3 residues past the end of the read, so its final part is completed from the germline J gene. The rearrangement links TRBV5-6 to TRBJ2-1, with 9 bases fitting TRBD1. This CDR3 spans 15 amino acids. V was pared by 6 bases and J by 2 bases, with 6 bases of the junction left unmatched. Germline V lookup: CDR1 SGHDT, CDR2 YYEEEE. Incomplete CDR3 DNA: TGTGCCAGCAAATTGGGACAGGGAACCTACAATGAG. Its protein product is CASKLGQGTYNE. The whole CDR3 is CASKLGQGTYNEQFF.

This clone showed up many times. The read ends 3 residues shy of where the CDR3 ends; the end is completed using the germline J gene. This rearrangement joins TRBV7-2 to TRBJ2-7; D perhaps matches TRBD1 (5 bases). This CDR3 contains 15 residues. Per the germline V gene, CDR1 is SGHTA and CDR2 is FQGNSA. V lost 3 bases to trimming and J lost 2 bases, with 14 bases between them. The CDR3 bases that were read are TGTGCCAGCAGCTTCTCTAGGGGCCCCACCTACGAG. This codes for CASSFSRGPTYE. The whole CDR3 region reads CASSFSRGPTYEQYF.

There are many counts of this clone. The read ends 3 residues early relative to the CDR3; the germline J gene fills the gap. The chain couples TRBV7-9 to TRBJ2-7; D gene unclear. CDR3 size: 11 residues. Germline V gene lookup returns CDR1 SEHNR and CDR2 FQNEAQ (reference sequence). V was pared by 4 bases and J by 5 bases, with 6 bases between. CDR3: CASSSTHEQYF. CDR3 DNA (partial): TGTGCCAGCAGCTCAACACACGAG.

This clone was counted ten times or more. The CDR3 loop reads CASSLQGVDYGYTF. CDR3 bases read: TGTGCCAGCAGCCTACAGGGGGTGGACTATGGC. The chain recombines TRBV7-9 with TRBJ1-2, with TRBD1 matching 8 bases. The read terminates 3 residues before the CDR3 end, so the remaining end is supplied by the germline J gene. The CDR3 sequence is 14 residues long. V shed 5 bases and J 3 bases; nucleotides not matched to a gene: 5. Per the germline V gene, CDR1 is SEHNR and CDR2 is FQNEAQ (reference sequence).

This clone was seen many times. The sequenced fragment ends 3 residues before the CDR3 boundary, so the rest is inferred from the germline J gene. The rearrangement links TRBV27 to TRBJ1-3; 7 bases map to TRBD1. Trimming took 5 bases from V and 0 from J; bases not matched to a gene: 1. CDR3 length: 14 amino acids. Germline V lookup: CDR1 MNHEY, CDR2 SMNVEV (reference sequence). The CDR3 DNA, read in part, is TGTGCCAGCAGTAGACAGGGCTCTGGAAACACC. Translation gives CASSRQGSGNT. The whole CDR3 reads CASSRQGSGNTIYF.

This clone came up many times. The DNA ends 3 residues before the CDR3 does, and the rest of the CDR3 is filled in from the germline J gene. J is TRBJ2-1 and V is TRBV7-8; 7 nucleotides agree with TRBD2. There are 14 residues in the CDR3. The junction had 10 bases not matched to a gene; V was cut back by 5 bases and J by 9 bases. Germline CDR1 reads SGHVS; CDR2 reads FQNEAQ. CDR3 DNA, as far as it was read: TGTGCCAGCAGCAACGGGAGGCTAGCCGGTGAG. This encodes CASSNGRLAGE. The whole CDR3 protein is CASSNGRLAGEQFF.

This clone was seen many times. CDR3 DNA, as far as it was read: TGCAGTGCTAGCCTAGCGGGCACAGATACG. Protein: CSASLAGTDT. The whole CDR3 is CSASLAGTDTQYF. This chain links TRBV20-1 with TRBJ2-3; 7 bases agree with TRBD2. The read ends 3 residues shy of where the CDR3 ends; the end is completed using the germline J gene. The germline gives CDR1 DFQATT, CDR2 SNEGSKA (reference sequence). J was trimmed by 1 base and V by 3 bases; bases with no gene match: 1. The CDR3 has 13 amino acids.

In this sample, this clone turned up many times. Coverage ceases 3 residues before the CDR3 finishes, and the germline J gene fills in the end. This chain links TRBV2 with TRBJ1-4; 7 bases match TRBD1. CDR3 size: 16 residues. The V gene end was trimmed by 2 bases and the J gene end by 7 bases; junction bases not matched to a gene: 10. Germline CDR1 is SNHLY and CDR2 is FYNNEI. Partial CDR3 DNA: TGTGCCAGCAGTGAACCCACGACAGGGTGGTCTGAAAAA. Amino acid sequence: CASSEPTTGWSEK. The complete CDR3 sequence is CASSEPTTGWSEKLFF.

This clone was seen many times. The read terminates 3 residues before the CDR3 end, so the remaining end is supplied by the germline J gene. The rearrangement uses TRBV7-9 and TRBJ2-7; no reliable D call. This CDR3 is built from 14 residues. The germline CDR1 and CDR2 sequences are SEHNR and FQNEAQ (reference sequence). Trimming removed 3 bases from V and 1 base from J, with 10 bases in between. The CDR3 here is CASSFSTNSYEQYF. The sequenced CDR3 bases are TGTGCCAGCAGCTTTAGTACTAATTCCTACGAG.

This clone was counted at least ten times. The read gets to within 3 residues of the CDR3 end, and the germline J gene fills in the rest. The V gene is TRBV7-2, the J gene TRBJ1-2; TRBD1 is a possible D gene (6 bases). With 2 bases removed from V and 3 bases from J, the gap between germline ends came to 7 bases. CDR1 and CDR2 (germline): SGHTA, FQGNSA. The CDR3 has 13 residues. CDR3 sequence reads: CASSLQGYYGYTF. CDR3 DNA, as far as it was read: TGTGCCAGCAGCTTACAGGGGTACTATGGC.

This clone was seen many times. Read coverage stops 3 residues before the CDR3 terminus; the germline J gene supplies the remainder. V and J are TRBV19 and TRBJ1-2; 11 nucleotides align to TRBD1. The CDR3 contains 17 residues. CDR1 is LNHDA and CDR2 is SQIVND in the germline V gene (reference sequence). Unmatched junction bases numbered 12, after V lost 6 bases and J lost 3 bases. The chain's CDR3 is CASSRLRTGGAYYGYTF. CDR3 DNA, as far as it was read: TGTGCCAGTAGCCGACTCAGGACAGGGGGCGCTTACTATGGC.